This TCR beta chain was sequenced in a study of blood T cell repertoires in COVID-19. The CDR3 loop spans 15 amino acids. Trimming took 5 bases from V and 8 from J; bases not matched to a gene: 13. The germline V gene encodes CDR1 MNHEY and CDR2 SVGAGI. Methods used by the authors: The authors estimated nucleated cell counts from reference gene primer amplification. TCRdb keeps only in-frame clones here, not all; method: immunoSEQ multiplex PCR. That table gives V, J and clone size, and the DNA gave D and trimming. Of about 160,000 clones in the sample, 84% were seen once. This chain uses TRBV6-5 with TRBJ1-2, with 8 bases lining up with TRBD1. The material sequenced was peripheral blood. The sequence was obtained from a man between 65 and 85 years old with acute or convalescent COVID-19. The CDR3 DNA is TGTGCCAGCAGTCCTCAGAGGGGACAGGTGGAGGGCTACACCTTC. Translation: CASSPQRGQVEGYTF.